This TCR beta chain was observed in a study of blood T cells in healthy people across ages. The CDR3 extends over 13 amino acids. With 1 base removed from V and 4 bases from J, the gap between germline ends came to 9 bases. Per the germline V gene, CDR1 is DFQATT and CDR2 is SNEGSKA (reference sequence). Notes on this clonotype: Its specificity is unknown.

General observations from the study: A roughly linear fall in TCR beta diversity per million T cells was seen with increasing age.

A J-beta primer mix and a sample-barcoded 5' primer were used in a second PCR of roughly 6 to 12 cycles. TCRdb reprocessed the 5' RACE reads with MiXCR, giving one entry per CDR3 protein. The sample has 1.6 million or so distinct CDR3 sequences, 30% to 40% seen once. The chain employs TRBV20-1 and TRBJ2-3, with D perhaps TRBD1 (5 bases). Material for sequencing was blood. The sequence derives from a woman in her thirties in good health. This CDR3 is CSARVDSADTQYF. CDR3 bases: TGCAGTGCTAGAGTCGACAGCGCAGATACGCAGTATTTT.